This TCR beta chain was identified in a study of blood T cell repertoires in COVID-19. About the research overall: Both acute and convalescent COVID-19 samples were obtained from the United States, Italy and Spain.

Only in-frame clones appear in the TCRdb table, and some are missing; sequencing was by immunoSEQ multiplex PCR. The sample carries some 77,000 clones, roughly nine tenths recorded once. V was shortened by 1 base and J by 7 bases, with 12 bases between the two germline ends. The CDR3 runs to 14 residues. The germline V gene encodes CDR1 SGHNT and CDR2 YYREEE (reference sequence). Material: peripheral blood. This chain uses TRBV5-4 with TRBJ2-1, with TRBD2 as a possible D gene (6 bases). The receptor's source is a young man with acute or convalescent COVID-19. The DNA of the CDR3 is TGTGCCAGCAGCTTGTCGTTAGCGGATAATGAGCAGTTCTTC. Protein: CASSLSLADNEQFF.